This entry lists 2 T cell receptor beta chains sequenced from one sample in a study of blood T cell repertoires in COVID-19. Repertoires were generated with immunoSEQ multiplex PCR, while TCRdb's copy carries only in-frame clones and drops some. The profile shows approximately 68,000 clones, around four fifths of them singletons. The sequenced material came from peripheral blood. The receptors here all came from a woman aged 45-59 years with acute or convalescent COVID-19.

The chain is built from TRBV5-4 and TRBJ1-2; D remains ambiguous. Per germline, CDR1 SGHNT and CDR2 YYREEE (reference sequence). The germline V and J ends were trimmed by 1 base and 6 bases, with 7 bases remaining between them. The CDR3 is made up of 12 amino acids. The CDR3 DNA is TGTGCCAGCAGCTTGTTCGGGGATGGCTACACCTTC. Encoded protein: CASSLFGDGYTF.

V is TRBV11-2 and J is TRBJ2-1; 9 bases align to TRBD2. The germline V gene encodes CDR1 SGHAT and CDR2 FQNNGV. The ends lost 5 bases at V and 6 bases at J; junction bases unmatched: 8. The CDR3 sequence is 15 residues long. CDR3 bases: TGTGCCAGCAGCCGCGGGACTAGCCTAGGCAATGAGCAGTTCTTC. Protein sequence: CASSRGTSLGNEQFF.